Included here is one TCR beta chain sequence, with context. This sample was included in a study of identifying expanded T cells in peripheral blood. The CDR3 is 14 residues long. CDR1 is SGDLS and CDR2 is YYNGEE in the germline V gene. V lost 0 bases, J lost 11 bases, and 8 bases stayed unmatched. No infections or other immune events were documented during collection. Sequenced by immunoSEQ multiplex PCR; TCRdb stores in-frame clones only, minus some. The table records 100,000 to 150,000 clones, around nine tenths of them present only once. The rearrangement links TRBV9 to TRBJ1-1; 9 bases align to TRBD1. The TCR originated in a person aged 18 to 70 in good health. Sequenced input: blood. CDR3 sequence (DNA): TGTGCCAGCAGCGTAGGTGACAGGGGGGTTGGGGCTTTCTTT. This codes for CASSVGDRGVGAFF.